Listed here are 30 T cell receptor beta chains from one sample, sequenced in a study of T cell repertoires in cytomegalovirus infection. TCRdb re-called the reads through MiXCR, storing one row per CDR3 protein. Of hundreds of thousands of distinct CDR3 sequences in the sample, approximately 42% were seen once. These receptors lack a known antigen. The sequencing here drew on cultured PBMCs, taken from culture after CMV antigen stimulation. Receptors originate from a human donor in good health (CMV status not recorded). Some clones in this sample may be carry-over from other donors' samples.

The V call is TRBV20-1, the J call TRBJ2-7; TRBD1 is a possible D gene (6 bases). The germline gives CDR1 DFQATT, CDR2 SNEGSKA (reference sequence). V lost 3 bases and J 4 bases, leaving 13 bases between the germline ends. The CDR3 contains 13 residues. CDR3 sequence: CSASRGVAYEQYF. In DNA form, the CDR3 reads TGCAGTGCTAGCAGGGGAGTCGCATACGAGCAGTACTTC.

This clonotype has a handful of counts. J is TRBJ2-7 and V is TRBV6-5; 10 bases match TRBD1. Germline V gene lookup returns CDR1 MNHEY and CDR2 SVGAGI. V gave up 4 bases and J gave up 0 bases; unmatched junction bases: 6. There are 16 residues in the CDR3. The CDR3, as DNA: TGTGCCAGCAGTTCCGAGGGACAGGGGAGCTCCTACGAGCAGTACTTC. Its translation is CASSSEGQGSSYEQYF.

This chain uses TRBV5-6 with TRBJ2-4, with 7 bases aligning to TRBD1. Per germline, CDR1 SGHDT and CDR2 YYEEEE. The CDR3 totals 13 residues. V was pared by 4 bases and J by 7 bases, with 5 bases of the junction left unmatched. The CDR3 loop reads CASSPGQTNIQYF. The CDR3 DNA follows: TGTGCCAGCAGCCCGGGACAGACTAACATTCAGTACTTC.

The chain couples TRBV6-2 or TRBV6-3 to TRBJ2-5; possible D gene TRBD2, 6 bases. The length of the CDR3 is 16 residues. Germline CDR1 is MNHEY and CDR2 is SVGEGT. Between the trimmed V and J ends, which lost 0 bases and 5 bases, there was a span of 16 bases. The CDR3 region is CASSYSGRDLGETQYF. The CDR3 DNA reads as TGTGCCAGCAGTTACTCTGGGCGGGACCTCGGCGAGACCCAGTACTTC.

The CDR3 loop is CASRKTQDAYEQYF. CDR3 DNA sequence: TGTGCCAGCAGAAAGACCCAGGACGCCTACGAGCAGTACTTC. The V and J genes are TRBV12-3 or TRBV12-4 and TRBJ2-7; D uncertain. This CDR3 has 14 residues. V lost 6 bases and J 2 bases, leaving 14 bases between the germline ends.

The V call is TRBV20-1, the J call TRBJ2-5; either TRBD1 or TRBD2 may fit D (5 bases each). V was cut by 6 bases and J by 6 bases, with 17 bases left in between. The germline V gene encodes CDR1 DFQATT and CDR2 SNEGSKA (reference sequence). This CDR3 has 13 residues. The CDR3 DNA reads TGCAGTGCCCCCGGGACCTCCGCTAAGACCCAGTACTTC. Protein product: CSAPGTSAKTQYF.

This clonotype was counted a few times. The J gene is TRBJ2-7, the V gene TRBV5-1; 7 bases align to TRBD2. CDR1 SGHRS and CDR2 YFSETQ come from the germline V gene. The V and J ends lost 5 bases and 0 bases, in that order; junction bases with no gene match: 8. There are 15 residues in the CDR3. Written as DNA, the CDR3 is TGCGCCAGCAGACCCACTAGCGCTCACTCCTACGAGCAGTACTTC. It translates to CASRPTSAHSYEQYF.

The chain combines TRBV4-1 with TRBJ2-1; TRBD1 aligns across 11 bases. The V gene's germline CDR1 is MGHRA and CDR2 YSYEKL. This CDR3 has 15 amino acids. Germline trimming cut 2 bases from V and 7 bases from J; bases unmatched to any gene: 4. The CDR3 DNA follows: TGCGCCAGCAGCCAACCTGGGACAGGGGGAAATGAGCAGTTCTTC. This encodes CASSQPGTGGNEQFF.

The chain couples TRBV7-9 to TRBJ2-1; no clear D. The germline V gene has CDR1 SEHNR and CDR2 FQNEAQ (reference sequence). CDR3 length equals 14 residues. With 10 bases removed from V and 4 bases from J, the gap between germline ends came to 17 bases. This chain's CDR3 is CAITGLLAYNEQFF. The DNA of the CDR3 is TGTGCCATCACTGGGCTCCTCGCGTACAATGAGCAGTTCTTC.

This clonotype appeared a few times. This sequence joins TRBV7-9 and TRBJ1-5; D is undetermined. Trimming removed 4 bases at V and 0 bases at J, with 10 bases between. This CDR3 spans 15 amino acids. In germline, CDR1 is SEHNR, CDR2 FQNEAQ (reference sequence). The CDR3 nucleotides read TGTGCCAGCAGCTCCGGACTGTATAGCAATCAGCCCCAGCATTTT. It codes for CASSSGLYSNQPQHF.

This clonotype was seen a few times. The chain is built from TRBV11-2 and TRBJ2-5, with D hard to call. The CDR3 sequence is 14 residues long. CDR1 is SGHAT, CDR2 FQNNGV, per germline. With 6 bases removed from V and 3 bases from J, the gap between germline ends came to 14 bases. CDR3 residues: CASRGLKRKETQYF. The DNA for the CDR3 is TGTGCCAGCAGGGGATTGAAGAGGAAAGAGACCCAGTACTTC.

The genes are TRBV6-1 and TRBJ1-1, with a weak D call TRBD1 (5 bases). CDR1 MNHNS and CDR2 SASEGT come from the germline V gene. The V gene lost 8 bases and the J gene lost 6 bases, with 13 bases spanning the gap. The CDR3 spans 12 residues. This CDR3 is CASGFPGSEAFF. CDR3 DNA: TGTGCCAGCGGGTTTCCAGGGTCTGAAGCTTTCTTT.

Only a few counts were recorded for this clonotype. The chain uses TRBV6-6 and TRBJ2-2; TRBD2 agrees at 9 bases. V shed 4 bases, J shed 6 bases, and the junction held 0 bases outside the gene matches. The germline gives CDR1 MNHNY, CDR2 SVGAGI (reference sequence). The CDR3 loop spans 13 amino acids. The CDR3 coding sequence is TGTGCCAGCAGTTGGACTAGCGCCGGGGAGCTGTTTTTT. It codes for CASSWTSAGELFF.

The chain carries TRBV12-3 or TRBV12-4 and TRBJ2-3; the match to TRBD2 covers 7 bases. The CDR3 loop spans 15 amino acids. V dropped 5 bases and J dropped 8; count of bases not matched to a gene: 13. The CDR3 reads CASSDKETSLITQYF. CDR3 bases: TGTGCCAGCAGTGATAAGGAGACTAGCCTAATTACGCAGTATTTT.

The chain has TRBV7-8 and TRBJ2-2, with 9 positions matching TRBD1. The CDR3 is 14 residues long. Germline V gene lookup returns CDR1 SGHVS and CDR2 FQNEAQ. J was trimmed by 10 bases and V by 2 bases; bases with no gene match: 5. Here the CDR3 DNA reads TGTGCCAGCAGCTTAAGGACAGGGGTGAAGGAGCTGTTTTTT. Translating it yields CASSLRTGVKELFF.

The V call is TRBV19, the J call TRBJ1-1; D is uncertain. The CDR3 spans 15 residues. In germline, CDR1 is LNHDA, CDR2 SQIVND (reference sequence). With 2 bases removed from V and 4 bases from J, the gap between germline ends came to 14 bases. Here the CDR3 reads CASSITPGGSTEAFF. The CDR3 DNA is TGTGCCAGTAGTATAACTCCAGGAGGGAGCACTGAAGCTTTCTTT.

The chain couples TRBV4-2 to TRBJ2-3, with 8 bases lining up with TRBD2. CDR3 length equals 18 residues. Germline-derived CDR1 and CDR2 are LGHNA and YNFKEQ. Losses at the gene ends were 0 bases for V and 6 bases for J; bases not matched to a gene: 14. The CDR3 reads CASSQDLPAGGYKDTQYF. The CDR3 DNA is TGTGCCAGCAGCCAAGATCTTCCGGCGGGGGGATATAAGGATACGCAGTATTTT.

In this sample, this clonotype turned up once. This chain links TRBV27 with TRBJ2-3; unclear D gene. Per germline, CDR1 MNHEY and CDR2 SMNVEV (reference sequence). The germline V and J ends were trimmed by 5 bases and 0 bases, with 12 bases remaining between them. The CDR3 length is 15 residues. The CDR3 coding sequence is TGTGCCAGCAGTCCGCTCTCCGGGAGCACAGATACGCAGTATTTT. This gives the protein CASSPLSGSTDTQYF.

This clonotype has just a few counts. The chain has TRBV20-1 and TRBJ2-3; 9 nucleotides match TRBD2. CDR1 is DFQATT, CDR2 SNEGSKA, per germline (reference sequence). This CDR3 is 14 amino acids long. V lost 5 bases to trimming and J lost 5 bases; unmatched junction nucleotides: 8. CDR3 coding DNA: TGCAGTGCTCGAACTAGCGGGCGGGGAGATACGCAGTATTTT. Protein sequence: CSARTSGRGDTQYF.

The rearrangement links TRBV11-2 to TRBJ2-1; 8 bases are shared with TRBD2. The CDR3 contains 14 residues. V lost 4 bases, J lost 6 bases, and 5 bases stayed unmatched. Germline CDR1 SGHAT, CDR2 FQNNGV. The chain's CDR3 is CASSSGGTGNEQFF. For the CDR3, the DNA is TGTGCCAGCAGCTCGGGAGGGACTGGCAATGAGCAGTTCTTC.

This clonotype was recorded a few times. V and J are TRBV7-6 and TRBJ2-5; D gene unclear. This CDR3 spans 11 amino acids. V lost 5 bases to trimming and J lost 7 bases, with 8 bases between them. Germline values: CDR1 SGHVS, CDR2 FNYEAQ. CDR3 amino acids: CASSPGVTQYF. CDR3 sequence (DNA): TGTGCCAGCAGCCCCGGCGTGACCCAGTACTTC. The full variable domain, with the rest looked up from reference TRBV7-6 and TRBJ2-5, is GAGVSQSPRYKVTKRGQDVALRCDPISGHVSLYWYRQALGQGPEFLTYFNYEAQQDKSGLPNDRFSAERPEGSISTLTIQRTEQRDSAMYRCASSPGVTQYFGPGTRLLVL.

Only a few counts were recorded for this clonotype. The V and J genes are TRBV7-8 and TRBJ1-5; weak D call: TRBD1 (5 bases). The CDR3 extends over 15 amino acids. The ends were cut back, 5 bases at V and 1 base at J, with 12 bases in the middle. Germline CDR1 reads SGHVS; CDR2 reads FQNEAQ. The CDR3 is CASSNPGGSNQPQHF. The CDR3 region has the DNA TGTGCCAGCAGCAACCCCGGGGGGAGCAATCAGCCCCAGCATTTT.

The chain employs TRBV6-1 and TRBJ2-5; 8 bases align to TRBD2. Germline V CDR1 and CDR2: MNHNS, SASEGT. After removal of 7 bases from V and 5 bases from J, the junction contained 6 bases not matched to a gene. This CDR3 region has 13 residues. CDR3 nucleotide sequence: TGTGCCAGCAAAGCGGGAGTGGTGGAGACCCAGTACTTC. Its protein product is CASKAGVVETQYF.

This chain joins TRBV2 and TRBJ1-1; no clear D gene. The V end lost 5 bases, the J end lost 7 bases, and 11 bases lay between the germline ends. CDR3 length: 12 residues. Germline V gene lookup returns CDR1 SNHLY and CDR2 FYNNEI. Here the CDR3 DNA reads TGTGCCAGCAGTACGCTCAGACTTGAAGCTTTCTTT. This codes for CASSTLRLEAFF.

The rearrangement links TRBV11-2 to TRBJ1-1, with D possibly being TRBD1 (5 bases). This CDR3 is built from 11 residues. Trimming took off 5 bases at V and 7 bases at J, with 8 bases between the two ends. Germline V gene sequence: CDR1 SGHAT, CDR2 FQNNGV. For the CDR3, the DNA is TGTGCCAGCAGCCGGACATTTGAAGCTTTCTTT. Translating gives CASSRTFEAFF. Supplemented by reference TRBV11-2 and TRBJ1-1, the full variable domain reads EAGVAQSPRYKIIEKRQSVAFWCNPISGHATLYWYQQILGQGPKLLIQFQNNGVVDDSQLPKDRFSAERLKGVDSTLKIQPAKLEDSAVYLCASSRTFEAFFGQGTRLTVV.

CDR3 nucleotides: TGCAGTGCTAGCCCCCCCGATTCACCCCTCCACTTT. Amino acid sequence: CSASPPDSPLHF. This rearrangement joins TRBV20-1 to TRBJ1-6; no firm D call. This CDR3 has 12 residues. V lost 3 bases to trimming and J lost 8 bases, with 8 bases between them. Germline CDR1 and CDR2: DFQATT and SNEGSKA (reference sequence).

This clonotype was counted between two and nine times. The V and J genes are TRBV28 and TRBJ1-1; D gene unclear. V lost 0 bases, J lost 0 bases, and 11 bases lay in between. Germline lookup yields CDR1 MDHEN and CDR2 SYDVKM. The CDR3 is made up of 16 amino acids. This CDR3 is CASSLWTRRLNTEAFF. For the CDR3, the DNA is TGTGCCAGCAGTTTATGGACAAGGAGATTGAACACTGAAGCTTTCTTT.

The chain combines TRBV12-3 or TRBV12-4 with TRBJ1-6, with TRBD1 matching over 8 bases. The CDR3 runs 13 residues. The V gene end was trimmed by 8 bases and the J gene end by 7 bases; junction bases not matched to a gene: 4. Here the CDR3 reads CASGDRKNSPLHF. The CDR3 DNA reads TGTGCCAGCGGGGACAGGAAAAATTCACCCCTCCACTTT.

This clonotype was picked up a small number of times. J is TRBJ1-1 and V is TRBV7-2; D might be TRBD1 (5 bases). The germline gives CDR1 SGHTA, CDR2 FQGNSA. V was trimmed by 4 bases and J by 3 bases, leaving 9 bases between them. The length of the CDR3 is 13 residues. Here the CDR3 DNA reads TGTGCCAGCAGCTACAGACAGTACACTGAAGCTTTCTTT. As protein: CASSYRQYTEAFF.

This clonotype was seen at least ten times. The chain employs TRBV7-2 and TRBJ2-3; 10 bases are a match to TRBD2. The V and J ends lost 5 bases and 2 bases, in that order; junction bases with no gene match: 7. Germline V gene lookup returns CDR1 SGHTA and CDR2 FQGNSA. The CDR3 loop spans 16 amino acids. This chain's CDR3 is CASSIPSGGATDTQYF. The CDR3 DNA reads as TGTGCCAGCAGCATTCCTAGCGGGGGAGCCACAGATACGCAGTATTTT.